This TCR beta chain was captured in a study of long-term antiretroviral therapy in people with HIV. Running of the v3.0 immunoSEQ assay took place at survey level. Clones were sequenced by immunoSEQ multiplex PCR, and TCRdb holds only the in-frame ones, with some missing. The sample lists about 21,000 clones; around 86% were seen once. With 0 bases removed from V and 3 bases from J, the gap between germline ends came to 13 bases. In germline, CDR1 is SGHDT, CDR2 YYEEEE. The CDR3 extends over 15 amino acids. Sequenced material: unsorted PBMCs, taken 0.2 years before starting antiretroviral therapy. The chain is built from TRBV5-6 and TRBJ2-7; possibly TRBD2 for D (6 bases). This TCR was recovered from a man aged 18 to 29 with HIV. The CDR3 here is CASSLGRTTHYEQYF. The CDR3 DNA reads TGTGCCAGCAGCTTGGGGAGGACTACCCACTACGAGCAGTACTTC.